One and the same sample provided the 22 T cell receptor beta chains below, sequenced in a study of cytomegalovirus exposure and HLA in healthy donors. PCR amplification relied on 60 Vbeta primers (plus 13 Jbeta primers). TCRdb's copy holds only in-frame clones and misses some; the assay was immunoSEQ multiplex PCR. The sample holds 45,000 to 65,000 clones, about 84% seen once. The sample consisted of PBMCs. The receptors were gathered from a man aged 30 to 45 in good health and CMV-seronegative.

The V gene is TRBV13, the J gene TRBJ1-4; TRBD1 is a possible D gene (5 bases). CDR1 is PRHDT and CDR2 is FYEKMQ in the germline V gene (reference sequence). This CDR3 contains 16 residues. V gave up 1 base and J gave up 0 bases, with 9 bases separating them. DNA for the CDR3: TGTGCCAGCAGCTTAGCGCAGGGCGCAACTAATGAAAAACTGTTTTTT. This encodes CASSLAQGATNEKLFF.

The chain uses TRBV7-2 and TRBJ1-2; no reliable D call. The CDR3 extends over 13 amino acids. The ends were cut back, 5 bases at V and 8 bases at J, with 15 bases in the middle. Germline V gene sequence: CDR1 SGHTA, CDR2 FQGNSA. The CDR3 DNA follows: TGTGCCAGCAGCCCGACGGGCGCGGGGGGCTACACCTTC. Translating gives CASSPTGAGGYTF.

V usage is TRBV30 and J usage is TRBJ2-3; D gene unclear. V was trimmed by 1 base and J by 2 bases, leaving 10 bases between them. The germline V gene encodes CDR1 GTSNPN and CDR2 SVGIG (reference sequence). The CDR3 is 14 amino acids. The CDR3 bases are TGTGCCTGGAGTGCGCCAGGCTCCACAGATACGCAGTATTTT. Amino acids: CAWSAPGSTDTQYF.

The rearrangement links TRBV29-1 to TRBJ2-1; D remains ambiguous. V was shortened by 5 bases and J by 1 base, with 15 bases between the two germline ends. This CDR3 has 15 amino acids. Germline lookup yields CDR1 SQVTM and CDR2 ANQGSEA. CDR3 sequence (DNA): TGCAGCGTTCAAGCAGCGCACCAGTCCTACAATGAGCAGTTCTTC. It codes for CSVQAAHQSYNEQFF.

This chain connects TRBV7-2 to TRBJ1-2; 9 nucleotides match TRBD1. Germline V gives CDR1 SGHTA, CDR2 FQGNSA. J was trimmed by 5 bases and V by 3 bases; bases with no gene match: 7. The CDR3 covers 15 residues. The CDR3 DNA follows: TGTGCCAGCAGCTTCCAGGACAGGGGTGGATATGGCTACACCTTC. It codes for CASSFQDRGGYGYTF.

The CDR3 here is CASSRDSTNEKLFF. CDR3 in DNA: TGTGCCAGCAGCCGGGACAGCACTAATGAAAAACTGTTTTTT. The V gene is TRBV7-2, the J gene TRBJ1-4; 7 bases match TRBD1. CDR1 and CDR2 (germline): SGHTA, FQGNSA. This CDR3 spans 14 amino acids. Trimming took 5 bases from V and 2 from J; bases not matched to a gene: 2.

The gene calls are TRBV28 and TRBJ2-5, with a weak D call TRBD1 (6 bases). The germline gives CDR1 MDHEN, CDR2 SYDVKM. The length of the CDR3 is 15 residues. V shed 5 bases and J shed 5 bases, with 18 bases lying between them. CDR3 sequence: CASSPHTGSGETQYF. The CDR3 nucleotides read TGTGCCAGCAGTCCACATACAGGGTCAGGGGAGACCCAGTACTTC.

The gene calls are TRBV29-1 and TRBJ1-3, with D unresolved. V lost 7 bases, J lost 0 bases, and 13 bases lay in between. The CDR3 has 14 residues. The germline V gene has CDR1 SQVTM and CDR2 ANQGSEA. CDR3 protein: CSALRPGSGNTIYF. CDR3 sequence (DNA): TGCAGCGCCCTTCGTCCAGGCTCTGGAAACACCATATATTTT.

The rearrangement joins TRBV4-2 to TRBJ1-2; TRBD1 aligns across 8 bases. Germline trimming cut 0 bases from V and 2 bases from J; bases unmatched to any gene: 2. This CDR3 is 15 amino acids long. Germline V gives CDR1 LGHNA, CDR2 YNFKEQ. Here the CDR3 DNA reads TGTGCCAGCAGCCAAGACGGACAGGGAAACTATGGCTACACCTTC. Translated, it gives CASSQDGQGNYGYTF.

The gene calls are TRBV11-3 and TRBJ2-7; TRBD2 matches at 9 bases. The CDR3 is made up of 17 amino acids. The V gene end was trimmed by 0 bases and the J gene end by 6 bases; junction bases not matched to a gene: 12. CDR1 is SGHNT and CDR2 is YENEEA in the germline V gene. The CDR3 DNA sequence: TGTGCCAGCAGCTTAGATCTACGGCTAGCGGGAACAGGCGAGCAGTACTTC. Translation: CASSLDLRLAGTGEQYF.

The chain uses TRBV14 and TRBJ2-5; D call uncertain. CDR1 and CDR2 (germline): SGHDN, FVKESK. This CDR3 contains 13 residues. V lost 3 bases, J lost 2 bases, and 7 bases lay in between. The chain's CDR3 is CASSQTRQETQYF. DNA of the CDR3: TGTGCCAGCAGCCAGACCAGGCAAGAGACCCAGTACTTC.

This clone has only one observation. The CDR3 protein is CASSLASGLLYGYTF. The CDR3 nucleotides are TGTGCCAGCAGCTTAGCGTCAGGGCTGTTATATGGCTACACCTTC. The chain uses TRBV7-6 and TRBJ1-2, with a tentative D call TRBD1 (5 bases). V lost 0 bases and J lost 5, with 13 bases in between. The CDR3 sequence is 15 residues long. Germline CDR1 SGHVS, CDR2 FNYEAQ.

V and J are TRBV5-1 and TRBJ2-1, with 7 bases matching TRBD2. This CDR3 is built from 17 residues. V trimming: 7 bases; J trimming: 0 bases; junction bases outside the gene matches: 13. Germline assignment: CDR1 SGHRS and CDR2 YFSETQ. CDR3 region: CASSIGGGQVSYNEQFF. DNA for the CDR3: TGCGCCAGCTCCATTGGGGGAGGGCAGGTCTCCTACAATGAGCAGTTCTTC.

This CDR3 reads CASSAWGGNQPQHF. The CDR3 DNA follows: TGTGCCAGCAGTGCATGGGGGGGCAATCAGCCCCAGCATTTT. The chain combines TRBV6-1 with TRBJ1-5; maybe TRBD1 (5 bases). The germline CDR1 and CDR2 sequences are MNHNS and SASEGT. This CDR3 is built from 14 residues. V lost 4 bases and J 2 bases, leaving 9 bases between the germline ends.

This chain links TRBV9 with TRBJ1-6; weak D call: TRBD1 (6 bases). V was trimmed by 3 bases and J by 7 bases, leaving 14 bases between them. The CDR3 sequence is 15 residues long. Germline loops: CDR1 SGDLS, CDR2 YYNGEE. This CDR3 reads CASSATGNSNSPLHF. CDR3 coding DNA: TGTGCCAGCAGCGCCACAGGGAACTCGAATTCACCCCTCCACTTT.

V gene TRBV30 combines with J gene TRBJ1-2; possible D gene TRBD1, 6 bases. The CDR3 extends over 13 amino acids. The germline V gene encodes CDR1 GTSNPN and CDR2 SVGIG (reference sequence). The germline V and J ends were trimmed by 4 bases and 7 bases, with 16 bases remaining between them. The CDR3 here is CAWTRQEQGGYTF. Written as DNA, the CDR3 is TGTGCCTGGACCCGACAGGAGCAAGGTGGCTACACCTTC.

This clone occurred a few times. This rearrangement joins TRBV7-9 to TRBJ2-3; 11 nucleotides align to TRBD2. V dropped 5 bases and J dropped 10; count of bases not matched to a gene: 8. The CDR3 consists of 14 residues. Germline V gene data show CDR1 as SEHNR and CDR2 as FQNEAQ (reference sequence). The CDR3 region has the DNA TGTGCCAGCAGCCAACCTAGGGGACTAGCGGCGCAGTATTTT. Protein: CASSQPRGLAAQYF.

The chain is built from TRBV7-3 and TRBJ2-7; TRBD2 matches at 10 bases. This CDR3 comprises 15 residues. Trimming took 2 bases from V and 6 from J; bases not matched to a gene: 7. Germline CDR1 is SGHTA and CDR2 is FQGTGA. The CDR3 region is CASSLYSGGASEQYF. The DNA for the CDR3 is TGTGCCAGCAGCTTATACAGCGGGGGGGCCTCCGAGCAGTACTTC.

The chain recombines TRBV7-2 with TRBJ2-7; possibly TRBD2 for D (6 bases). This CDR3 has 15 residues. CDR1 is SGHTA, CDR2 FQGNSA, per germline. The germline V and J ends were trimmed by 5 bases and 2 bases, with 16 bases remaining between them. This CDR3 reads CASSPRGGLTYEQYF. The DNA for the CDR3 is TGTGCCAGCAGCCCTCGCGGAGGGCTTACCTACGAGCAGTACTTC.

This chain connects TRBV25-1 to TRBJ2-2, with a weak D call TRBD1 (5 bases). V lost 2 bases and J 2 bases, leaving 9 bases between the germline ends. The CDR3 consists of 15 residues. CDR1 MGHDK and CDR2 SYGVNS come from the germline V gene. The CDR3 spells CASSERQINTGELFF. DNA for the CDR3: TGTGCCAGCAGTGAACGACAGATCAACACCGGGGAGCTGTTTTTT.

This chain connects TRBV15 to TRBJ2-1; 7 nucleotides line up with TRBD1. V was clipped by 4 bases and J by 8 bases; unmatched bases: 5. This CDR3 has 13 residues. Germline V gene lookup returns CDR1 LNHNV and CDR2 YYDKDF (reference sequence). As DNA, the CDR3 is TGTGCCACCAGCAAAAACAGGGGATATGAGCAGTTCTTC. It yields the protein CATSKNRGYEQFF.

The CDR3 is CASSETLGTSGSGTGELFF. The CDR3 region has the DNA TGTGCCAGCAGTGAAACTCTAGGGACTAGCGGGAGCGGGACCGGGGAGCTGTTTTTT. The chain links TRBV2 to TRBJ2-2; 14 nucleotides line up with TRBD2. CDR3 size: 19 residues. The junction had 10 bases not matched to a gene; V was cut back by 2 bases and J by 5 bases. Per germline, CDR1 SNHLY and CDR2 FYNNEI. The variable domain in full, with the rest retrieved from reference TRBV2 and TRBJ2-2, is EPEVTQTPSHQVTQMGQEVILRCVPISNHLYFYWYRQILGQKVEFLVSFYNNEISEKSEIFDDQFSVERPDGSNFTLKIRSTKLEDSAMYFCASSETLGTSGSGTGELFFGEGSRLTVL.